The sequence of this T cell receptor beta chain was determined in a study of blood T cell repertoires in COVID-19 (dated by TCRdb to about 2020). About the study as a whole: Collaborator samples came from the United States, Italy and Spain and covered acute and convalescent phases of COVID-19. A freely available public database, intended as a resource for researchers studying the immune response to SARS-CoV-2, is where the repertoires were released. Subjects who had been exposed to COVID-19, were actively infected with it, or had recovered from it provided the deeply sampled blood TCRbeta repertoires that made up the dataset. Where available, HLA class I and class II types were taken from metadata supplied by the sample provider and were not determined by assay-based typing. Samples came from the ongoing ImmuneRACE study (first 160 participants) plus 1,254 subjects from 6 global collaborators. Sample metadata almost always included a de-identified subject ID, COVID-19 status, age in years and sex. The material from the prospective study consisted of cDNA or gDNA derived from T cells, B-cell-depleted T cells, or PBMCs.

On this clone: Its antigen remains undetermined. Per-nucleotide qualities are absent, and no much larger clonotype sits a single base away.

TCRbeta CDR3 regions were amplified from genomic DNA by means of the immunoSEQ Assay, a bias-controlled multiplex PCR. The published analysis was carried out like this. The number of nucleated cells in each sample was estimated from the amplification of reference gene primers within the assay. Sequence reads were collapsed and filtered to measure the absolute abundance of every unique TCRbeta CDR3 rearrangement. For each sample, productive Simpson clonality was calculated as the square root of Simpson's diversity index over productive rearrangements. TCRdb took over this immuneACCESS table, retaining in-frame rearrangements with V and J assigned. Such tables are incomplete; in checked studies, under half of the missing clones stem from an unresolved V gene, and the remainder is unexplained. That table supplies the V and J calls and clone size; D and trimming were determined from the DNA. Recorded for this sample are some 150,000 clones; about 87% of them occurred a single time. The ten largest clonotypes hold over 8.5% of the sample.

CDR1 and CDR2, per the germline V gene, are SNHLY and FYNNEI. From the cysteine up to the phenylalanine, the CDR3 has a length of 17 residues. The kept DNA is CDR3 alone, 51 bases in frame from the first base. V is shortened by 6 bases, J by 0 bases, and the region joining them spans 18 bases. The collaborating institutions used their own protocols to collect whole blood in K2EDTA tubes. For TCRbeta analysis, collaborators shipped samples as frozen whole blood, isolated PBMCs, or DNA extracted from either of those sample types. What the authors observed across the whole study: The quantity of clinical and demographic metadata differed by source and by participant and was supplied without curation.

The clonotype comes from a woman aged 45-60 years with active or convalescent COVID-19. Sequenced input: peripheral blood. This chain joins TRBV2 to TRBJ1-3; the D segment cannot be called with confidence. Here is the DNA: TGTGCCAGCAGGGGCTTCAGTGCGGGAAGCTCTGGAAACACCATATATTTT. The encoded protein is CASRGFSAGSSGNTIYF.